This T cell receptor beta chain emerged from a study of cytomegalovirus exposure and HLA in healthy donors. Germline CDR1 is SGDLS and CDR2 is YYNGEE. This CDR3 is built from 12 residues. V was pared by 5 bases and J by 3 bases, with 9 bases between. PCR employed 60 Vbeta and 13 Jbeta primers. Assay: immunoSEQ multiplex PCR; the TCRdb copy retains only in-frame clones and omits some. The table includes 150,000 or so clones, 77% detected once. The V call is TRBV9, the J call TRBJ2-7; tentatively, D is TRBD1 (6 bases). Sequencing was done on a sample of PBMCs. The receptor was derived from a woman younger than 45 in good health and CMV-seronegative. CDR3 bases: TGTGCCAGCAGTGGGACAAACTACGAGCAGTACTTC. Protein: CASSGTNYEQYF.